The next 16 T cell receptor beta chains were all read from a single sample in a study of blood T cell repertoires in COVID-19 (dated by TCRdb to about 2020). To prepare the library, the immunoSEQ multiplex PCR assay was applied. TCRdb stores this immuneACCESS table with in-frame sequences only. Part of the clones is absent; in the studies checked, under half of the shortfall reflects unresolved V genes, and no reason is known for the rest. This sample comprises about 220,000 clones, roughly 80% of them detected only once. Together, the top ten hold roughly 1.3% of the sample. The sequenced sample was PBMCs or T cells enriched from blood (not recorded which). These receptor sequences come from a woman between 35 and 50 years old with acute COVID-19.

The CDR3 sequence is CASSQVRGKGYTF. The CDR3 DNA reads TGTGCCAGCAGCCAAGTTCGAGGGAAAGGCTACACCTTC. The chain carries TRBV3-1 (or the pseudogene TRBV3-2) and TRBJ1-2; no reliable D call. V gave up 1 base and J gave up 8 bases, with 11 bases separating them. Per germline, CDR1 LGHDT and CDR2 YNNKEL (reference sequence). This CDR3 is built from 13 residues.

The chain links TRBV3-1 (or the pseudogene TRBV3-2) to TRBJ1-3; unclear D gene. This CDR3 spans 13 amino acids. CDR1 is LGHDT, CDR2 YNNKEL, per germline (reference sequence). V shed 5 bases and J shed 7 bases, with 12 bases lying between them. In DNA form, the CDR3 reads TGTGCCAGCAGCGAAAGCGGCAGGAACACCATATATTTT. Amino acids: CASSESGRNTIYF.

This sequence joins TRBV27 and TRBJ2-7; 8 nucleotides line up with TRBD2. V was clipped by 5 bases and J by 3 bases; unmatched bases: 3. Germline V lookup: CDR1 MNHEY, CDR2 SMNVEV (reference sequence). This CDR3 is 13 amino acids long. The CDR3 region is CASSHTSGYEQYF. CDR3 in DNA: TGTGCCAGCAGTCATACTAGCGGCTACGAGCAGTACTTC.

This clone was recorded a few times. The V call is TRBV4-3, the J call TRBJ1-1; no definite D call. The CDR3 runs to 14 residues. Germline CDR1 is LGHNA and CDR2 is YSLEER. Trimming pared 4 bases from V and 1 base from J, leaving 10 bases between. The CDR3 here is CASSLLARNTEAFF. The CDR3 bases are TGCGCCAGCAGCCTTCTCGCGAGGAACACTGAAGCTTTCTTT.

This clone was observed a few times. V usage is TRBV6-6 and J usage is TRBJ1-1; 7 bases are shared with TRBD1. This CDR3 spans 14 amino acids. Germline CDR1 MNHNY, CDR2 SVGAGI (reference sequence). V was clipped by 9 bases and J by 3 bases; unmatched bases: 10. The CDR3 reads CASLPHQGDTEAFF. CDR3 nucleotide sequence: TGTGCCAGTTTACCACATCAGGGGGACACTGAAGCTTTCTTT.

The chain's CDR3 is CASSQPGQGSYEQYF. DNA for the CDR3: TGTGCCAGCAGTCAACCGGGACAGGGGTCGTACGAGCAGTACTTC. This chain links TRBV3-1 (or the pseudogene TRBV3-2) with TRBJ2-7, with 10 bases that match TRBD1. J gave up 4 bases and V 6 bases, and 9 bases lay outside the gene matches. This CDR3 comprises 15 residues. Germline V gene data show CDR1 as LGHDT and CDR2 as YNNKEL (reference sequence).

This chain joins TRBV6-1 and TRBJ2-3; 11 bases map to TRBD2. The V and J ends lost 2 bases and 4 bases, in that order; junction bases with no gene match: 5. The length of the CDR3 is 16 residues. Germline loops: CDR1 MNHNS, CDR2 SASEGT. CDR3 nucleotides: TGTGCCAGCAGTGAAATGGCTAGCGGGAGGTCAGATACGCAGTATTTT. This codes for CASSEMASGRSDTQYF.

This chain links TRBV18 with TRBJ2-1; the D is unclear. CDR1 is KGHSH and CDR2 is LQKENI in the germline V gene. The CDR3 totals 13 residues. V was clipped by 0 bases and J by 6 bases, with 6 bases between them. DNA of the CDR3: TGTGCCAGCTCACCACCTAGCTCCAATGAGCAGTTCTTC. Translating it yields CASSPPSSNEQFF.

The gene calls are TRBV5-6 and TRBJ2-3; 8 bases map to TRBD2. Germline V gene sequence: CDR1 SGHDT, CDR2 YYEEEE. With V trimmed by 3 bases and J by 2 bases, 11 bases remained unmatched. The CDR3 spans 17 residues. The CDR3 spells CASSWPKLAEHTDTQYF. CDR3 nucleotide sequence: TGTGCCAGCAGCTGGCCGAAACTAGCGGAGCACACAGATACGCAGTATTTT.

The chain links TRBV5-1 to TRBJ1-2; D is unresolved. Germline CDR1 and CDR2: SGHRS and YFSETQ. V gave up 0 bases and J gave up 8 bases, with 8 bases separating them. This CDR3 region has 12 residues. This chain's CDR3 is CASSLDGSGYTF. CDR3 sequence (DNA): TGCGCCAGCAGCTTGGACGGGAGCGGCTACACCTTC.

This chain joins TRBV5-8 and TRBJ1-1; the match to TRBD1 covers 8 bases. V was pared by 4 bases and J by 2 bases, with 10 bases of the junction left unmatched. Germline CDR1 is SGHTS and CDR2 is YDEGEE. The CDR3 has 16 residues. The CDR3 protein is CASSRWTGMGNTEAFF. CDR3 DNA: TGTGCCAGCAGCCGATGGACAGGGATGGGTAACACTGAAGCTTTCTTT.

V and J are TRBV28 and TRBJ1-5, with TRBD1 identical over 8 bases. With V trimmed by 5 bases and J by 6 bases, 12 bases remained unmatched. Germline CDR1 and CDR2: MDHEN and SYDVKM. CDR3 length: 16 amino acids. CDR3 protein: CASSLIPGQGGQPQHF. CDR3 DNA sequence: TGTGCCAGCAGTCTTATCCCCGGACAGGGTGGTCAGCCCCAGCATTTT.

The chain recombines TRBV10-1 with TRBJ2-1; 10 bases agree with TRBD2. With 4 bases clipped from V and 4 bases from J, the junction kept 13 bases outside the gene matches. Germline loops: CDR1 WNHNN, CDR2 SYGVQD (reference sequence). The CDR3 totals 18 residues. The CDR3 reads CASSGTELAGNVYNEQFF. The CDR3 DNA reads as TGCGCCAGCAGTGGGACCGAACTAGCGGGGAATGTTTACAATGAGCAGTTCTTC.

This chain joins TRBV19 and TRBJ1-4; a possible D gene is TRBD1 (6 bases). Germline lookup yields CDR1 LNHDA and CDR2 SQIVND (reference sequence). Trimming shortened V by 9 bases and J by 8 bases, and 19 bases separated the two germline ends. CDR3 length: 14 residues. The CDR3 loop reads CASSLQGFGEKLFF. The CDR3, as DNA: TGTGCCAGCTCTTTACAGGGTTTTGGCGAAAAACTGTTTTTT.

The V call is TRBV12-3 or TRBV12-4, the J call TRBJ2-5, with D uncertain. V was trimmed by 7 bases and J by 3 bases, leaving 12 bases between them. The CDR3 runs to 13 residues. The CDR3 sequence is CASTPTGEETQYF. The CDR3 region has the DNA TGTGCCAGCACCCCGACGGGTGAAGAGACCCAGTACTTC.

The chain uses TRBV29-1 and TRBJ1-2; D uncertain. V was cut by 1 base and J by 8 bases, with 17 bases left in between. The germline gives CDR1 SQVTM, CDR2 ANQGSEA. CDR3 length: 14 amino acids. CDR3 sequence reads: CSVEVPYRSGGYTF. The DNA for the CDR3 is TGCAGCGTTGAAGTCCCGTACCGGTCGGGGGGCTACACCTTC.